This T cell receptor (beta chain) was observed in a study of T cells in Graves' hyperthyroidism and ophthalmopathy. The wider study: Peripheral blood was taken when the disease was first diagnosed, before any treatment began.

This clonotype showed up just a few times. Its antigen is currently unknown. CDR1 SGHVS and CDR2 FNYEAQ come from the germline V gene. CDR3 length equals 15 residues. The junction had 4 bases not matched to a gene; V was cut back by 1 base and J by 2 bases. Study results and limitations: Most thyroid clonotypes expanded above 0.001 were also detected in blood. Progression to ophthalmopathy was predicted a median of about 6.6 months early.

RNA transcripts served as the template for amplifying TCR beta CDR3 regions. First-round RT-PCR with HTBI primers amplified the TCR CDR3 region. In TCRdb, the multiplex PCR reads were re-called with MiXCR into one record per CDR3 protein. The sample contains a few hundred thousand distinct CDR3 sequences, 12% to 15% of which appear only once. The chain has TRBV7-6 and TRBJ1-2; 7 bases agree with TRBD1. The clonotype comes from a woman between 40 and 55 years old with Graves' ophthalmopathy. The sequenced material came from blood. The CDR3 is CASSLEEGGNYGYTF. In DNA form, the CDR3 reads TGTGCCAGCAGCTTAGAGGAAGGGGGCAACTATGGCTACACCTTC.